These 8 T cell receptor beta chains share one sample of origin, sequenced in a study of shared clonotypes between healthy human individuals. Measured with immunoSEQ multiplex PCR; TCRdb has only the in-frame clones, and not every one. The sample comprises about 600,000 clones, over 95% of which are singletons, and approximately 0.1% rests with the top ten. CD45RO negativity and positive selection for CCR7 defined naive CD8 cells, a population that excluded terminally differentiated effector memory CD45RA+ cells. The sample taken for sequencing was naive CD8+ T cells sorted from blood. The receptors come from a woman aged 25 to 39 in good health.

The chain joins TRBV27 to TRBJ2-5; D remains ambiguous. This CDR3 region has 13 residues. Per germline, CDR1 MNHEY and CDR2 SMNVEV (reference sequence). V shed 5 bases and J shed 5 bases, with 12 bases lying between them. The CDR3 DNA sequence: TGTGCCAGCAGTACCGCCTATTATGAGACCCAGTACTTC. Its translation: CASSTAYYETQYF.

Details on this clone: Within the sample, other DNA sequences also encode this same CDR3. CDR3 loop: CASSFGTGHEQYF. Here the CDR3 DNA reads TGTGCCAGCAGTTTTGGGACAGGGCACGAGCAGTACTTC. The chain couples TRBV27 to TRBJ2-7; the match to TRBD1 covers 9 bases. Germline V CDR1 and CDR2: MNHEY, SMNVEV (reference sequence). Losses at the gene ends were 3 bases for V and 5 bases for J; bases not matched to a gene: 2. The CDR3 contains 13 residues.

The chain couples TRBV19 to TRBJ2-1; 8 nucleotides agree with TRBD2. The CDR3 loop spans 14 amino acids. CDR1 and CDR2 from the germline V gene are LNHDA and SQIVND (reference sequence). The V segment lost 5 bases and the J segment 9 bases; nucleotides outside the gene matches: 9. The CDR3 nucleotides are TGTGCCAGTAGTGACGGGAGGGCCACAGGTGAGCAGTTCTTC. Amino acid sequence: CASSDGRATGEQFF.

The gene calls are TRBV5-6 and TRBJ2-1, with D possibly TRBD1 on 5 matching bases. From germline, CDR1 is SGHDT and CDR2 YYEEEE. The CDR3 sequence is 19 residues long. V was pared by 1 base and J by 0 bases, with 20 bases between. The CDR3 protein is CASSLSAGWALSSYNEQFF. For the CDR3, the DNA is TGTGCCAGCAGCTTGTCCGCAGGGTGGGCCTTAAGCTCCTACAATGAGCAGTTCTTC.

This clone was observed a single time. V is TRBV11-2 and J is TRBJ2-2, with 7 bases aligning to TRBD2. The length of the CDR3 is 16 residues. J lost 3 bases, V lost 3 bases, and 7 bases had no gene match. The germline V gene encodes CDR1 SGHAT and CDR2 FQNNGV. The CDR3 region is CASSFPSGTYTGELFF. As DNA, the CDR3 is TGTGCCAGCAGCTTCCCCAGCGGGACCTACACCGGGGAGCTGTTTTTT.

This clone has only one observation. The chain joins TRBV19 to TRBJ2-4; D not certain. CDR1 is LNHDA and CDR2 is SQIVND in the germline V gene (reference sequence). The CDR3 totals 14 residues. The germline V and J ends were trimmed by 4 bases and 6 bases, with 13 bases remaining between them. In nucleotides, the CDR3 is TGTGCCAGTAGTACTCACCTTGGTGGAAACATTCAGTACTTC. Translated: CASSTHLGGNIQYF. Full variable domain (rest looked up from reference TRBV19 and TRBJ2-4): DGGITQSPKYLFRKEGQNVTLSCEQNLNHDAMYWYRQDPGQGLRLIYYSQIVNDFQKGDIAEGYSVSREKKESFPLTVTSAQKNPTAFYLCASSTHLGGNIQYFGAGTRLSVL.

The chain couples TRBV6-5 to TRBJ1-2; TRBD1 matches 9 bases. The CDR3 length is 14 residues. Per the germline V gene, CDR1 is MNHEY and CDR2 is SVGAGI. V lost 6 bases and J lost 7; bases outside the gene matches: 9. The CDR3 DNA sequence: TGTGCCAGCAGAACCGCCGGGACAGGGTCTGGCTACACCTTC. This sequence encodes CASRTAGTGSGYTF.

This rearrangement joins TRBV28 to TRBJ1-2; D is unclear. CDR3 size: 12 residues. Trimming took 8 bases from V and 1 from J, leaving 8 bases between them. CDR1 MDHEN and CDR2 SYDVKM come from the germline V gene. This CDR3 reads CASLDGNYGYTF. Written as DNA, the CDR3 is TGTGCCAGCCTGGACGGTAACTATGGCTACACCTTC.